Here is one T cell receptor (beta chain) with its context. Which antigen it targets is not known. Per-base quality was not reported, and no clone a single base away is much larger than it. These data belong to a study of blood T cells in healthy people across ages (dated by TCRdb to between 2014 and 2017). For the wider study: In model experiments, template switching captured roughly one uniquely barcoded TCR beta cDNA molecule for every two T cells. For two donors (one aged 18 to 29 and one aged 80 or older), the study analyzed two additional independent replicas of 1 million unique cDNA reads from the same blood draw. To avoid experimental bias, donors of different ages were distributed randomly across sequencing lanes. Donors were grouped into four age groups: young (average 16 years), middle-aged (39), aged (62) and long-lived (about 89). Using deep sequencing normalized with unique cDNA molecular identifiers, the study measured how TCR beta repertoire diversity changes with age. General findings and caveats noted by the study authors: Donor CMV infection status was unknown, potentially confounding age-related changes in expanded clonotypes. Observed TCR beta diversity per million T cells fell roughly linearly with age, and a significant reduction was already apparent by age roughly 40. There was a strong correlation between observed TCR beta diversity and the percentage of naive T cells measured by flow cytometry. Estimates of total diversity based on one million sequenced T cells were regarded as lower bounds and as underestimates. Because profiling used bulk unsorted PBMCs, naive and antigen-experienced compartments could not be compared conclusively. Compared with the aged group, the long-lived group had more naive CD4+ T cells, fewer expanded clones and increased TCR diversity, a pattern suggesting age selection.

The junction shows trimming of 8 bases on V and 1 base on J, and the gene matches do not reach 4 bases of it. The CDR3 numbers 14 residues from cysteine through phenylalanine. The only DNA kept is the CDR3, 42 bases in frame from the first base. In the germline V gene, CDR1 corresponds to ENHRY and CDR2 to SYGVKD. Systemically healthy Caucasian individuals from Russia, approximately 39 in total and aged about 6 to 95 years, were included as donors. Around 9.8 milliliters of peripheral blood were collected from each donor into EDTA-treated Vacutainer tubes. Ficoll-Paque density-gradient centrifugation was used to isolate PBMCs, with at least 7 million per sample. Trizol reagent was used to extract total RNA from PBMCs, with at least 6 micrograms per sample. The percentages of naive CD45RAhigh/CD27high T cells were determined by flow cytometry on a PBMC aliquot from every donor. The receptor library was made with 5' RACE. The instrument given in TCRdb is Illumina HiSeq 2500. The second PCR ran for about 7 to 11 cycles and used a J-beta primer mix along with a sample-barcoded 5' primer. A template-switch 5' adaptor carrying 12 random nucleotides introduced a unique molecular identifier onto each TCR beta cDNA molecule. At least 2.5 million CDR3-containing paired-end reads were obtained from each sample. First-strand cDNA synthesis was performed from all RNA using the Mint cDNA synthesis kit, with priming by a TRBC-specific oligonucleotide. After uracil-DNA glycosylase treatment, a first 18-cycle PCR used universal primers M1SS and BC2_uni_R on all cDNA. Concerning the study's data processing: For normalization, 1 million high-quality reads were randomly selected from each sample, with every read carrying a distinct molecular identifier. Reads sharing molecular identifiers were discarded rather than binned into consensus sequences. MiTCR, set to a Q25 quality threshold and the strictest error-elimination algorithm, was used for CDR3 identification, clonotype clustering and error correction. Lower-bound total TCR beta diversity was estimated with a nonparametric unseen species model using Euler transformation. Through fastp at Q25 and MiXCR, TCRdb rebuilt clones from the public reads, retaining in-frame beta chains. Records with the same CDR3 protein are collapsed into one entry carrying the most frequent genes and DNA. The V and J calls were determined by TCRdb, not by the authors. The sample table contains 2 million or so distinct CDR3 sequences; only one count was recorded for 49% of them. Approximately 2.1% of the sample comes from the top ten.

This TCR derives from a woman aged 40 to 50 in good health. Sequenced material: blood. The V and J segments used are TRBV10-3 and TRBJ2-7; 11 central bases correspond to TRBD1. In nucleotide form, the sequence is TGTGCCATCGGGGGGGACAGGGGGTCCTACGAGCAGTACTTC. Translated, this gives CAIGGDRGSYEQYF.